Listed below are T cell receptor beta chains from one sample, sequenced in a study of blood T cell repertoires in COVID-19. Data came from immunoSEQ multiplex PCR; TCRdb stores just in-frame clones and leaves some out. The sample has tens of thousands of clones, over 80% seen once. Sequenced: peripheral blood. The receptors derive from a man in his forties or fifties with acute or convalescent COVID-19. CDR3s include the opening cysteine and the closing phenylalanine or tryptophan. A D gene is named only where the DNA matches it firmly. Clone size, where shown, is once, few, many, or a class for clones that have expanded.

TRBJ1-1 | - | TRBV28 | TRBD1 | CASQSIQGGMNTEAFF | TGTGCCAGCCAGAGCATTCAGGGGGGAATGAACACTGAAGCTTTCTTT
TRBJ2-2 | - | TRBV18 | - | CASSAHQEPGGELFF | TGTGCCAGCTCAGCTCATCAAGAGCCGGGCGGGGAGCTGTTTTTT
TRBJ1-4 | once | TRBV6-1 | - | CASSERRERNEKLFF | TGTGCCAGCAGTGAGCGGAGGGAAAGGAATGAAAAACTGTTTTTT
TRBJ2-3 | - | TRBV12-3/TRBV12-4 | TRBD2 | CASSPGVAGVQYF | TGTGCCAGCAGTCCAGGGGTAGCGGGGGTGCAGTATTTT
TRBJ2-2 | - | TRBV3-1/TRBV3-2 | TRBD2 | CASSRGLNTGELFF | TGTGCCAGCAGCCGGGGACTAAACACCGGGGAGCTGTTTTTT
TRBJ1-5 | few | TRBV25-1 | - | CASSETGNQPQHF | TGTGCCAGCAGTGAGACAGGAAATCAGCCCCAGCATTTT
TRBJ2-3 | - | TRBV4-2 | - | CASSPGEGVEYF | TGTGCCAGCAGCCCCGGGGAGGGGGTGGAGTATTTT
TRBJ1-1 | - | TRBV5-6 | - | CASSSRPGRLNTEAFF | TGTGCCAGCAGCTCCCGGCCCGGGAGGCTGAACACTGAAGCTTTCTTT
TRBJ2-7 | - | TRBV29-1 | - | CSVGGPFSYEQYF | TGCAGCGTTGGGGGCCCGTTCTCCTACGAGCAGTACTTC
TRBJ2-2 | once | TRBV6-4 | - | CASSDELNTGELFF | TGTGCCAGCAGTGACGAACTTAACACCGGGGAGCTGTTTTTT
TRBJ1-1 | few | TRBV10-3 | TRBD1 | CAISDDDREAFF | TGTGCCATCAGTGACGACGACAGGGAGGCTTTCTTT
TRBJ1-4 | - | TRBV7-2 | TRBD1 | CASSQEGGGRANEKLFF | TGTGCCAGCAGCCAGGAAGGGGGCGGAAGGGCTAATGAAAAACTGTTTTTT
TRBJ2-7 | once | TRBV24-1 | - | CATSQGWGEQYF | TGTGCCACCAGTCAGGGGTGGGGCGAGCAGTACTTC
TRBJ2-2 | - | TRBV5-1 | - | CASSLDQAGELFF | TGCGCCAGCAGCTTGGATCAGGCCGGGGAGCTGTTTTTT
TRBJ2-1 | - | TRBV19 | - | CASSNEAGPYNEQFF | TGTGCCAGTAGTAATGAGGCAGGGCCCTACAATGAGCAGTTCTTC
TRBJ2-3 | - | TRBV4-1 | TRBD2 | CASSQDGTRIDTQYF | TGCGCCAGCAGCCAAGATGGGACTAGAATAGATACGCAGTATTTT
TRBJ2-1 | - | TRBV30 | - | CALNRDSYNEQFF | TGTGCCCTAAACAGGGACTCCTACAATGAGCAGTTCTTC
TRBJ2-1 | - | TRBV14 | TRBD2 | CASSQRTSSYNEQFF | TGTGCCAGCAGCCAACGGACTAGCAGCTACAATGAGCAGTTCTTC
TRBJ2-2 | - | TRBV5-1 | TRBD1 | CASSIDRGNAGELFF | TGCGCCAGCAGCATAGACAGGGGAAATGCCGGGGAGCTGTTTTTT
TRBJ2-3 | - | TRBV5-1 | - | CASSFGQDTDTQYF | TGCGCCAGCAGCTTCGGTCAGGACACAGATACGCAGTATTTT
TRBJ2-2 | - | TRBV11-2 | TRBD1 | CASSLLTGATGELFF | TGTGCCAGCAGCCTGCTGACAGGGGCCACCGGGGAGCTGTTTTTT
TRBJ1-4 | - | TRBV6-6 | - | CASSYSPQLGNEKLFF | TGTGCCAGCAGTTACTCGCCACAGTTAGGCAATGAAAAACTGTTTTTT
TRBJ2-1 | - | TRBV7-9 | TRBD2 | CASSPMGLADNEQFF | TGTGCCAGCAGCCCGATGGGACTAGCGGACAATGAGCAGTTCTTC
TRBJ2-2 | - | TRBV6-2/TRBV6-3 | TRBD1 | CASSATGGNTGELFF | TGTGCCAGCAGTGCGACAGGGGGTAACACCGGGGAGCTGTTTTTT
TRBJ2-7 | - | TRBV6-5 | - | CASTLNGGSYEQYF | TGTGCCAGCACACTTAACGGGGGCTCCTACGAGCAGTACTTC
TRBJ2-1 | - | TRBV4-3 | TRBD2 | CASSPRLAFVNEQFF | TGCGCCAGCAGCCCACGACTAGCGTTCGTCAATGAGCAGTTCTTC
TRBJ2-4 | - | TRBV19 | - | CASSIGDGGSGIQYF | TGTGCCAGTAGTATAGGGGACGGGGGATCGGGCATTCAGTACTTC
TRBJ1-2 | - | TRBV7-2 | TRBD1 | CASSLGHTGAIYGYTF | TGTGCCAGCAGCTTAGGTCACACAGGGGCCATTTATGGCTACACCTTC
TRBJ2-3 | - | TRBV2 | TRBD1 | CASSGGQGARYNTDTQYF | TGTGCCAGCAGCGGGGGACAGGGGGCGAGATATAACACAGATACGCAGTATTTT
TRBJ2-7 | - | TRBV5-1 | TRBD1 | CASSLGATGEAEQYF | TGCGCCAGCAGCTTGGGTGCGACAGGGGAGGCCGAGCAGTACTTC
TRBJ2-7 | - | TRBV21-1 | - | CASSKVSSGQEDSYEQYF | TGTGCCAGCAGCAAAGTTTCCTCGGGACAGGAGGACTCCTACGAGCAGTACTTC
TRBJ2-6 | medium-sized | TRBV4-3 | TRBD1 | CASSSRQGSSGANVLTF | TGCGCCAGCAGCTCCCGACAGGGCAGCTCTGGGGCCAACGTCCTGACTTTC
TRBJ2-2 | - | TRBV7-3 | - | CASSRNSGANTGELFF | TGTGCCAGCAGCAGAAATAGCGGAGCGAACACCGGGGAGCTGTTTTTT
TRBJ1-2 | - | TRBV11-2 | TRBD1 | CASSRDSALGYTF | TGTGCCAGCAGCCGGGACAGCGCGTTGGGCTACACCTTC
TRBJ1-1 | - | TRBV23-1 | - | CASSLLTGTEAFF | TGCGCCAGCAGTCTCCTCACGGGGACTGAAGCTTTCTTT
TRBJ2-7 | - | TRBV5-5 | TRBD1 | CASSPPRGPTYEQYF | TGTGCCAGCAGCCCCCCCAGGGGGCCCACCTACGAGCAGTACTTC
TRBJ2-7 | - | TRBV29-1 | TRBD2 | CSGTSAPSYEQYF | TGCAGCGGGACTAGCGCGCCGTCCTACGAGCAGTACTTC